This TCR beta chain originates from a study of blood T cell repertoires in COVID-19 (dated by TCRdb to 2019 to 2021). About the investigation overall: The collaborator samples originated in the United States, Italy and Spain and spanned the acute and convalescent phases of COVID-19. The material from the prospective study consisted of cDNA or gDNA derived from T cells, B-cell-depleted T cells, or PBMCs. The dataset comprised deeply sampled blood TCRbeta repertoires from subjects exposed to, actively infected with, or recovered from COVID-19. The repertoires were made available in a free public database intended to serve as a resource for research on the immune response to SARS-CoV-2. The samples were drawn from the first 160 participants of the ongoing ImmuneRACE study and from over a thousand subjects provided by 6 global collaborators. The sample metadata nearly always contained a de-identified subject ID, COVID-19 status, age in years and sex. Where available, HLA class I and class II types were taken from metadata supplied by the sample provider and were not determined by assay-based typing. The study at large found these results: Clinical and demographic metadata were provided uncurated, with the amount varying by source and participant.

From V the trimming removes 6 bases and from J it removes 7 bases, while the gene matches leave 7 bases of the junction unaccounted for. The cysteine opens and the phenylalanine closes a CDR3 of 13 amino acids. The only DNA kept is the CDR3, 39 bases in frame from the first base. As encoded in the germline V gene (reference sequence), CDR1 is LNHDA while CDR2 is SQIVND. As to this clone: The antigen it binds to is not known. Base qualities were left out, and no much larger clone turns up one base away.

Another Seattle source contributed samples from volunteer blood donors who had recovered from COVID-19. Collaborating institutions collected whole blood in K2EDTA tubes following their own protocols. For TCRbeta analysis, collaborators shipped samples in one of three forms: frozen whole blood, isolated PBMCs, or DNA extracted from either of those sample types. TCRbeta CDR3 regions were amplified from genomic DNA using the immunoSEQ Assay, a bias-controlled multiplex PCR. Per the original workflow: Within the assay, amplification of reference gene primers was used to estimate how many nucleated cells each sample contained. To quantify the absolute abundance of each unique TCRbeta CDR3 rearrangement, sequence reads were collapsed and filtered. For each sample, productive Simpson clonality was calculated by taking the square root of Simpson's diversity index across productive rearrangements. The table was pulled from immuneACCESS by TCRdb, which kept in-frame rearrangements only. Such tables lose some clones; where checked, under half of the loss comes from unresolved V genes, and the rest has no known cause. V, J and clone size were drawn from that table, and D and trimming were deduced from the DNA. The sample records 250,000 to 350,000 clones, about 90% of which are singletons. Together, the top ten hold approximately 2% of the sample.

Specimen: peripheral blood. This sequence originates from a woman aged 25 to 39 who had recovered from COVID-19. This chain joins TRBV19 to TRBJ2-7, with 9 central nucleotides matching TRBD1. DNA sequence: TGTGCCAGTAGGTCCACAGGGGGCGAAGAGCAGTACTTC. This is translated as CASRSTGGEEQYF. With all but the CDR3 taken from the reference TRBV19 and TRBJ2-7 genes, the full variable domain is: DGGITQSPKYLFRKEGQNVTLSCEQNLNHDAMYWYRQDPGQGLRLIYYSQIVNDFQKGDIAEGYSVSREKKESFPLTVTSAQKNPTAFYLCASRSTGGEEQYFGPGTRLTVT.